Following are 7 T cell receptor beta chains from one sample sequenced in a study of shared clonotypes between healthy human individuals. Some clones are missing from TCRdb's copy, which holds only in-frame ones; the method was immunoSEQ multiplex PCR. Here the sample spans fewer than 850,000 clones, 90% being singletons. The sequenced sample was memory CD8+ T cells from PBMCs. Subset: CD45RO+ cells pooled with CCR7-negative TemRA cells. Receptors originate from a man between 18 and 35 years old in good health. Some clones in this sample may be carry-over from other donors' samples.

The CDR3 protein is CASSPGSYTEAFF. Here the CDR3 DNA reads TGCGCCAGCAGCCCAGGGTCCTACACTGAAGCTTTCTTT. The rearrangement links TRBV5-1 to TRBJ1-1; the D gene is possibly TRBD1 (5 bases). Trimming stripped 4 bases from V and 3 bases from J, with 10 bases between. Germline CDR1 and CDR2: SGHRS and YFSETQ. This CDR3 has 13 amino acids. The full variable domain, with the rest looked up from reference TRBV5-1 and TRBJ1-1, is KAGVTQTPRYLIKTRGQQVTLSCSPISGHRSVSWYQQTPGQGLQFLFEYFSETQRNKGNFPGRFSGRQFSNSRSEMNVSTLELGDSALYLCASSPGSYTEAFFGQGTRLTVV.

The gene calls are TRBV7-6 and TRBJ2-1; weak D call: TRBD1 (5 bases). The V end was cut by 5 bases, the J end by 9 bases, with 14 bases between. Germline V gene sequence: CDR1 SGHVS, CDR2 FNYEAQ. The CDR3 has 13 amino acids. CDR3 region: CASSPGWGGEQFF. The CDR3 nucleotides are TGTGCCAGCAGCCCTGGATGGGGCGGTGAGCAGTTCTTC.

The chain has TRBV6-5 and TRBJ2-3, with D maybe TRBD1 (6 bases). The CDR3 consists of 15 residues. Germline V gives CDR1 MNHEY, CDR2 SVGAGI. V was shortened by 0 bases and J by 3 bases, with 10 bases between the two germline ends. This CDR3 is CASSYSVRGTDTQYF. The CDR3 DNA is TGTGCCAGCAGTTACTCGGTCAGGGGAACAGATACGCAGTATTTT.

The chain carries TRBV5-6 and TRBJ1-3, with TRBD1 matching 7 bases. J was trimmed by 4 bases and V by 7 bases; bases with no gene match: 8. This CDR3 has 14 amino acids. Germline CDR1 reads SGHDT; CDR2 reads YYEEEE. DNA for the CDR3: TGTGCCAGCCAACAGGGGAACCGCGGAAACACCATATATTTT. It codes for CASQQGNRGNTIYF.

In DNA, the CDR3 is TGTGCCAGCAGCTTGGACTACTCTTCTACTGAGCAGTTCTTC. Its translation: CASSLDYSSTEQFF. The rearrangement joins TRBV7-8 to TRBJ2-1, with D possibly matching TRBD2 (6 bases). V was trimmed by 3 bases and J by 9 bases, leaving 15 bases between them. The CDR3 is made up of 14 amino acids. From germline, CDR1 is SGHVS and CDR2 FQNEAQ. The full variable domain, with the rest looked up from reference TRBV7-8 and TRBJ2-1, is GAGVSQSPRYKVAKRGQDVALRCDPISGHVSLFWYQQALGQGPEFLTYFQNEAQLDKSGLPSDRFFAERPEGSVSTLKIQRTQQEDSAVYLCASSLDYSSTEQFFGPGTRLTVL.

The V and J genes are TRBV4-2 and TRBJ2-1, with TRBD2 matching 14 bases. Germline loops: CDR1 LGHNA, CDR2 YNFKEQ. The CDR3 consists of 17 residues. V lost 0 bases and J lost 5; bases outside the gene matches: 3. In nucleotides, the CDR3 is TGTGCCAGCAGCCAAGATCGGACTAGCGGGAGGAACAATGAGCAGTTCTTC. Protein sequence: CASSQDRTSGRNNEQFF.

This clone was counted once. The CDR3 region has the DNA TGTGCCAGCAGTAACTGGGGTGAGCAGTTCTTC. The encoded protein is CASSNWGEQFF. The gene calls are TRBV27 and TRBJ2-1; D gene ambiguous. This CDR3 is built from 11 residues. Deletions cut 5 bases from V and 9 bases from J, with 8 bases between. Germline CDR1 is MNHEY and CDR2 is SMNVEV (reference sequence).